Listed here is a single T cell receptor (beta chain). Its antigen is not identified. PCR amplification relied on 60 Vbeta primers (plus 13 Jbeta primers). Method: immunoSEQ multiplex PCR; TCRdb's copy keeps in-frame clones and lacks some. The ten top clones account for around 6%, within a sample of 150,000 to 200,000 clones. Looked up from germline, CDR1 is SGHRS and CDR2 is YFSETQ. After removal of 6 bases from V and 4 bases from J, the junction contained 3 bases not matched to a gene. The CDR3 contains 13 residues. These data are taken from a study of cytomegalovirus exposure and HLA in healthy donors. Study results and limitations: Reportedly, fewer N-insertions than the roughly 700-donor mean appeared in an Asian-associated ancestry cluster in a later analysis.

Sequencing was performed on PBMCs. The chain couples TRBV5-1 to TRBJ2-3, with TRBD1 matching over 9 bases. This clonotype was sampled from a man aged 25 to 40 in good health and CMV-seronegative. In DNA, the CDR3 is TGCGCCAGCACAACAGGGGGCCCAGATACGCAGTATTTT. This encodes CASTTGGPDTQYF.